These 29 T cell receptor beta chains were sequenced from one sample in a study of T cell responses to AZD1222 COVID-19 vaccine. Generated by immunoSEQ multiplex PCR, the TCRdb table keeps only in-frame clones and is missing some. Of 100,000 to 150,000 clones detected, over 85% appear once; the ten largest clones hold around 1.1%. This specimen was peripheral blood, taken 28 days after the second AZD1222 dose. The receptors were sampled from an adult who received the AZD1222 COVID-19 vaccine.

This chain connects TRBV15 to TRBJ2-6, with D uncertain. Between the trimmed V and J ends, which lost 0 bases and 0 bases, there was a span of 3 bases. The CDR3 is 15 residues long. Germline CDR1 is LNHNV and CDR2 is YYDKDF (reference sequence). CDR3 sequence reads: CATSREASGANVLTF. DNA of the CDR3: TGTGCCACCAGCAGAGAGGCCTCTGGGGCCAACGTCCTGACTTTC.

V is TRBV7-3 and J is TRBJ2-5; possible D gene TRBD1, 6 bases. CDR1 is SGHTA, CDR2 FQGTGA, per germline. V gave up 3 bases and J gave up 4 bases, with 9 bases separating them. CDR3 size: 13 residues. CDR3 sequence: CASSLGHLETQYF. CDR3 DNA: TGTGCCAGCAGCTTGGGACATCTAGAGACCCAGTACTTC.

The rearrangement uses TRBV28 and TRBJ1-5; D may be TRBD1 (5 bases). V lost 3 bases and J lost 4, with 13 bases in between. Germline-derived CDR1 and CDR2 are MDHEN and SYDVKM. The CDR3 is 15 residues long. In nucleotides, the CDR3 is TGTGCCAGCAGTTTCGGCAGGGTAAAGAATCAGCCCCAGCATTTT. It is translated as CASSFGRVKNQPQHF.

The genes are TRBV19 and TRBJ2-1; D perhaps matches TRBD2 (5 bases). The CDR3 length is 16 residues. CDR1 and CDR2 (germline): LNHDA, SQIVND (reference sequence). Trimming left V 0 bases short and J 0 bases short, with 9 bases between. Here the CDR3 reads CASSIDSGSSYNEQFF. The CDR3, as DNA: TGTGCCAGTAGTATAGACAGCGGATCCTCCTACAATGAGCAGTTCTTC.

V and J are TRBV5-1 and TRBJ2-2; D may correspond to TRBD1 or TRBD2 (5 bases each). CDR1 and CDR2 (germline): SGHRS, YFSETQ. The CDR3 consists of 15 residues. Trimming stripped 5 bases from V and 0 bases from J, with 11 bases between. CDR3 DNA: TGCGCCAGCAGTCCGGGGCCCTCGAACACCGGGGAGCTGTTTTTT. Encoded protein: CASSPGPSNTGELFF.

The V call is TRBV5-1, the J call TRBJ2-7; TRBD2 is a possible D gene (5 bases). Deletions cut 4 bases from V and 3 bases from J, with 5 bases between. The CDR3 sequence is 11 residues long. Germline lookup yields CDR1 SGHRS and CDR2 YFSETQ. The CDR3: CASSEGYEQYF. CDR3 sequence (DNA): TGCGCCAGCAGCGAGGGCTACGAGCAGTACTTC. The full variable domain, completed using reference TRBV5-1 and TRBJ2-7, is KAGVTQTPRYLIKTRGQQVTLSCSPISGHRSVSWYQQTPGQGLQFLFEYFSETQRNKGNFPGRFSGRQFSNSRSEMNVSTLELGDSALYLCASSEGYEQYFGPGTRLTVT.

The rearrangement uses TRBV30 and TRBJ1-4; D is ambiguous. The V end was cut by 3 bases, the J end by 0 bases, with 14 bases between. The germline gives CDR1 GTSNPN, CDR2 SVGIG (reference sequence). The CDR3 has 16 residues. CDR3 nucleotide sequence: TGTGCCTGGAGGGGCAGAGACGGGTCAACTAATGAAAAACTGTTTTTT. Translation: CAWRGRDGSTNEKLFF.

V and J are TRBV5-1 and TRBJ1-5; D possibly corresponds to TRBD1 (5 bases). There are 13 residues in the CDR3. V was trimmed by 3 bases and J by 7 bases, leaving 11 bases between them. CDR1 and CDR2 (germline): SGHRS, YFSETQ. The CDR3, as DNA: TGCGCCAGCAGCTGGGGGGGTGGACAGCCCCAGCATTTT. This translates into CASSWGGGQPQHF.

The J gene is TRBJ2-6, the V gene TRBV6-2 or TRBV6-3; D is ambiguous. The CDR3 runs to 15 residues. V gave up 5 bases and J gave up 12 bases, with 20 bases separating them. Germline CDR1 reads MNHEY; CDR2 reads SVGEGT. CDR3 residues: CASSKPDPGPVVLTF. CDR3 bases: TGTGCCAGCAGTAAACCGGACCCGGGCCCAGTCGTCCTGACTTTC.

The chain employs TRBV19 and TRBJ1-5, with D perhaps matching TRBD1 (5 bases). V lost 7 bases to trimming and J lost 6 bases, with 10 bases between them. The CDR3 is made up of 12 amino acids. Germline V lookup: CDR1 LNHDA, CDR2 SQIVND (reference sequence). As DNA, the CDR3 is TGTGCCAGTAAAGGGCAGGGTCAGCCCCAGCATTTT. Protein product: CASKGQGQPQHF.

The V and J genes are TRBV3-1 (or the pseudogene TRBV3-2) and TRBJ2-3; TRBD1 might be the D (6 bases). CDR3 length: 18 residues. Germline V gives CDR1 LGHDT, CDR2 YNNKEL (reference sequence). Deletions cut 2 bases from V and 0 bases from J, with 18 bases between. CDR3 DNA sequence: TGTGCCAGCAGCCAAAGTCTCCGGGACACAACTAGCACAGATACGCAGTATTTT. Protein: CASSQSLRDTTSTDTQYF.

This chain connects TRBV28 to TRBJ1-2; D not resolved. V gave up 3 bases and J gave up 7 bases, with 18 bases separating them. The CDR3 totals 15 residues. CDR1 and CDR2 from the germline V gene are MDHEN and SYDVKM. The CDR3 sequence is CASSFSRSSPRGYTF. CDR3 bases: TGTGCCAGCAGTTTTTCGCGATCCTCCCCTCGTGGCTACACCTTC.

V gene TRBV19 combines with J gene TRBJ2-1; maybe TRBD1 (6 bases). The CDR3 extends over 16 amino acids. Germline V gene lookup returns CDR1 LNHDA and CDR2 SQIVND (reference sequence). Trimming took off 3 bases at V and 4 bases at J, with 16 bases between the two ends. CDR3 sequence: CASSMPSQGPYNEQFF. The CDR3 coding sequence is TGTGCCAGTAGTATGCCCTCCCAGGGGCCTTACAATGAGCAGTTCTTC.

The rearrangement uses TRBV4-3 and TRBJ2-7, with TRBD2 matching over 10 bases. Germline assignment: CDR1 LGHNA and CDR2 YSLEER. The V and J ends lost 1 base and 5 bases, in that order; junction bases with no gene match: 5. This CDR3 is 15 amino acids long. Here the CDR3 DNA reads TGCGCCAGCAGCCAAGGCTCCGGGACTAGCGACGAGCAGTACTTC. Its translation: CASSQGSGTSDEQYF.

The chain links TRBV6-2 or TRBV6-3 to TRBJ2-3, with 7 bases fitting TRBD2. There are 15 residues in the CDR3. V dropped 5 bases and J dropped 6; count of bases not matched to a gene: 11. Looked up from germline, CDR1 is MNHEY and CDR2 is SVGEGT. The CDR3 DNA reads as TGTGCCAGCAGTCTCCCACTAGCGATGCGGGATACGCAGTATTTT. Amino acid sequence: CASSLPLAMRDTQYF.

This chain joins TRBV6-2 or TRBV6-3 and TRBJ2-7, with 9 bases identical to TRBD1. Germline V lookup: CDR1 MNHEY, CDR2 SVGEGT. Losses at the gene ends were 6 bases for V and 2 bases for J; bases not matched to a gene: 5. The CDR3 runs to 14 residues. The CDR3 region has the DNA TGTGCCAGCAGCTGGGACAGGGTCACCTACGAGCAGTACTTC. Its translation is CASSWDRVTYEQYF.

The rearrangement uses TRBV10-3 and TRBJ1-1; 8 bases align to TRBD1. V dropped 4 bases and J dropped 1; count of bases not matched to a gene: 5. Germline V gene lookup returns CDR1 ENHRY and CDR2 SYGVKD. The CDR3 totals 15 residues. Written as DNA, the CDR3 is TGTGCCATCAGTGCCAGACAGGGGTCGAACACTGAAGCTTTCTTT. This translates into CAISARQGSNTEAFF.

J is TRBJ2-7 and V is TRBV11-1, with D hard to call. Trimming left V 1 base short and J 5 bases short, with 12 bases between. CDR1 is SGHAT, CDR2 FQDESV, per germline (reference sequence). This CDR3 is built from 14 residues. CDR3 residues: CASSLGNRPHEQYF. The CDR3 DNA sequence: TGTGCCAGCAGCTTAGGGAATCGCCCCCACGAGCAGTACTTC.

The rearrangement links TRBV11-3 to TRBJ1-1; no definite D call. The V gene's germline CDR1 is SGHNT and CDR2 YENEEA. CDR3 size: 12 residues. Trimming shortened V by 5 bases and J by 6 bases, and 10 bases separated the two germline ends. The CDR3, as DNA: TGTGCCAGCAGCGAGACCCAGGCTGAAGCTTTCTTT. Protein sequence: CASSETQAEAFF.

The V gene is TRBV28, the J gene TRBJ1-1; TRBD1 matches 8 bases. With 2 bases clipped from V and 2 bases from J, the junction kept 4 bases outside the gene matches. The CDR3 totals 15 residues. The germline gives CDR1 MDHEN, CDR2 SYDVKM. CDR3 coding DNA: TGTGCCAGCAGTTTACCTCAGGGGGCTAACACTGAAGCTTTCTTT. It specifies CASSLPQGANTEAFF.

V usage is TRBV5-1 and J usage is TRBJ1-3, with no clear D. Between the trimmed V and J ends, which lost 0 bases and 4 bases, there was a span of 5 bases. CDR1 is SGHRS and CDR2 is YFSETQ in the germline V gene. This CDR3 comprises 13 residues. The CDR3 loop is CASSLDLGNTIYF. The CDR3 nucleotides read TGCGCCAGCAGCTTGGATTTAGGAAACACCATATATTTT.

This rearrangement joins TRBV6-5 to TRBJ1-5; no clear D gene. The CDR3 is 13 residues long. Germline-derived CDR1 and CDR2 are MNHEY and SVGAGI. The V gene lost 6 bases and the J gene lost 4 bases, with 10 bases spanning the gap. The CDR3 protein is CASRSGLNQPQHF. The CDR3 bases are TGTGCCAGCAGATCCGGGCTAAATCAGCCCCAGCATTTT.

The chain joins TRBV7-9 to TRBJ1-1; a possible D gene is TRBD1 (6 bases). V shed 8 bases and J shed 5 bases, with 18 bases lying between them. The V gene's germline CDR1 is SEHNR and CDR2 FQNEAQ (reference sequence). The CDR3 length is 14 residues. CDR3 DNA sequence: TGTGCCAGCTCTACACAGGGTTTTGGGACTGAAGCTTTCTTT. This sequence encodes CASSTQGFGTEAFF.

The chain links TRBV7-3 to TRBJ1-1; no clear D gene. V lost 5 bases to trimming and J lost 0 bases, with 10 bases between them. The CDR3 is 14 residues long. From germline, CDR1 is SGHTA and CDR2 FQGTGA. The CDR3 region is CASSRSGVNTEAFF. CDR3 in DNA: TGTGCCAGCAGCCGAAGTGGGGTGAACACTGAAGCTTTCTTT. The whole variable domain, remainder taken from reference TRBV7-3 and TRBJ1-1, is GAGVSQTPSNKVTEKGKYVELRCDPISGHTALYWYRQSLGQGPEFLIYFQGTGAADDSGLPNDRFFAVRPEGSVSTLKIQRTERGDSAVYLCASSRSGVNTEAFFGQGTRLTVV.

The J gene is TRBJ2-1, the V gene TRBV27, with TRBD2 matching 9 bases. The CDR3 is made up of 18 amino acids. Trimming took 0 bases from V and 7 from J; bases not matched to a gene: 13. The V gene's germline CDR1 is MNHEY and CDR2 SMNVEV (reference sequence). CDR3 in DNA: TGTGCCAGCAGTTTATCGTCAAGGGCGGGAGGGCCGTTGAATGAGCAGTTCTTC. Protein product: CASSLSSRAGGPLNEQFF.

The chain uses TRBV7-2 and TRBJ1-5, with D possibly TRBD1 on 5 matching bases. Germline assignment: CDR1 SGHTA and CDR2 FQGNSA. V lost 0 bases, J lost 1 base, and 16 bases lay in between. This CDR3 is built from 18 residues. CDR3 DNA sequence: TGTGCCAGCAGCTTAGCATGGACGGGCCAGGGAAGCAATCAGCCCCAGCATTTT. Residues: CASSLAWTGQGSNQPQHF.

The chain combines TRBV27 with TRBJ2-7; 10 bases map to TRBD2. V was clipped by 4 bases and J by 7 bases; unmatched bases: 7. The length of the CDR3 is 14 residues. Germline loops: CDR1 MNHEY, CDR2 SMNVEV (reference sequence). The CDR3 loop is CASSSWTSGEEQYF. In DNA form, the CDR3 reads TGTGCCAGCAGTTCTTGGACTAGCGGCGAAGAGCAGTACTTC.

This clone was observed a single time. This chain links TRBV7-2 with TRBJ1-5; 8 bases match TRBD1. Losses at the gene ends were 5 bases for V and 0 bases for J; bases not matched to a gene: 15. CDR3 length equals 19 residues. The germline V gene has CDR1 SGHTA and CDR2 FQGNSA. Here the CDR3 reads CASSPTMGTGAYSNQPQHF. The CDR3 DNA reads as TGTGCCAGCAGCCCTACGATGGGGACAGGAGCTTATAGCAATCAGCCCCAGCATTTT.

Worth noting for this clone: Sequence at one end of the junction differs from germline and may be a read error. The gene calls are TRBV30 and TRBJ1-2; 9 bases match TRBD1. This CDR3 region has 13 residues. Germline V gives CDR1 GTSNPN, CDR2 SVGIG (reference sequence). The CDR3 sequence is CAWSPTMGQGPHF. The DNA of the CDR3 is TGTGCCTGGAGTCCCACGATGGGACAGGGCCCCCACTTC. The complete variable domain, with remaining parts taken from reference TRBV30 and TRBJ1-2, reads SQTIHQWPATLVQPVGSPLSLECTVEGTSNPNLYWYRQAAGRGLQLLFYSVGIGQISSEVPQNLSASRPQDRQFILSSKKLLLSDSGFYLCAWSPTMGQGPHFGSGTRLTVV.